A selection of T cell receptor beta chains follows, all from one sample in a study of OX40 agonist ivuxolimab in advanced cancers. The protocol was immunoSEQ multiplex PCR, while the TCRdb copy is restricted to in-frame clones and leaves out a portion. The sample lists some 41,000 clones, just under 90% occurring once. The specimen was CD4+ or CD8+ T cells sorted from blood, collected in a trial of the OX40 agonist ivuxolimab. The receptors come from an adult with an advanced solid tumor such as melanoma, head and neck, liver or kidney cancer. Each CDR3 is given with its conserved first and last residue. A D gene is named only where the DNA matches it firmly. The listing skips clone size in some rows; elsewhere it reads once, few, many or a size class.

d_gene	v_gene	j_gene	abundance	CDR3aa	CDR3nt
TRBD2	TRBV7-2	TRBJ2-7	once	CASSTGLAGGRGEQYF	TGTGCCAGCAGCACGGGACTAGCGGGAGGCCGAGGGGAGCAGTACTTC
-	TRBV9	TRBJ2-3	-	CASSVSPGATTDTQYF	TGTGCCAGCAGCGTAAGCCCTGGGGCCACCACAGATACGCAGTATTTT
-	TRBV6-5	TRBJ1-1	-	CASSYSLTVNTEAFF	TGTGCCAGCAGTTACTCGTTAACAGTGAACACTGAAGCTTTCTTT
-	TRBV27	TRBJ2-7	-	CASSLRGTPPFEQYF	TGTGCCAGCAGTTTACGGGGGACCCCACCCTTCGAGCAGTACTTC
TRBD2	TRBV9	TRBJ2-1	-	CASSVGASGQYNEQFF	TGTGCCAGCAGCGTAGGGGCTAGCGGGCAATACAATGAGCAGTTCTTC
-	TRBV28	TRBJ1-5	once	CASSLIGNRGNQPQHF	TGTGCCAGCAGTTTAATAGGGAACAGGGGCAATCAGCCCCAGCATTTT
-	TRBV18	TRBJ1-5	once	CASSPPSGETQHF	TGTGCCAGCTCACCACCTTCCGGGGAGACCCAGCATTTT
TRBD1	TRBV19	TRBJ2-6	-	CASSRGTGQGVKGANVLTF	TGTGCCAGTAGCCGGGGTACGGGACAGGGGGTGAAAGGGGCCAACGTCCTGACTTTC
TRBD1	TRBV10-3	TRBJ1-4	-	CAISDTGGIEKLFF	TGTGCCATCAGTGATACAGGGGGGATTGAAAAACTGTTTTTT
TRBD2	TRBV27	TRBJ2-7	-	CASSSSGRGYF	TGTGCCAGCAGTAGTAGCGGGAGGGGCTACTTC
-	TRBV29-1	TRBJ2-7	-	CSVDILTEQYF	TGCAGCGTTGATATTTTAACCGAGCAGTACTTC
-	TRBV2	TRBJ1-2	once	CASTTSEGQGYTF	TGTGCCAGCACCACCTCCGAGGGGCAAGGCTACACCTTC
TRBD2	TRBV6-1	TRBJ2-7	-	CASSEMLAGVGRYEQYF	TGTGCCAGCAGTGAAATGTTAGCGGGAGTTGGGCGGTACGAGCAGTACTTC
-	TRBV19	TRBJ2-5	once	CASSVRQQETQYF	TGTGCCAGTAGTGTCAGGCAGCAAGAGACCCAGTACTTC
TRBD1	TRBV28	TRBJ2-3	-	CASSFRGRTQYF	TGTGCCAGCAGTTTCAGGGGGCGTACGCAGTATTTT
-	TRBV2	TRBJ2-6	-	CASSQIRTAGANVLTF	TGTGCCAGCAGCCAAATTAGGACAGCTGGGGCCAACGTCCTGACTTTC
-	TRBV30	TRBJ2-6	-	CAWGRAGANVLTF	TGTGCCTGGGGCCGGGCCGGGGCCAACGTCCTGACTTTC
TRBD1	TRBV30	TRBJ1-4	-	CAWDRGRFNEKLFF	TGTGCCTGGGACAGGGGGCGGTTTAATGAAAAACTGTTTTTT
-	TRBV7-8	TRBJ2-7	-	CASSLVGGTESYEQYF	TGTGCCAGCAGCTTAGTTGGGGGGACAGAGTCCTACGAGCAGTACTTC
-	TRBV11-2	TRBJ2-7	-	CASSLVWGRAPYEQYF	TGTGCCAGCAGCTTAGTATGGGGCAGGGCCCCCTACGAGCAGTACTTC
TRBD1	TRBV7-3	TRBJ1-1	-	CASSPGTANTEAFF	TGTGCCAGCAGCCCCGGGACAGCGAACACTGAAGCTTTCTTT
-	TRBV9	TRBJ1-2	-	CASSVRVDYGYTF	TGTGCCAGCAGCGTAAGGGTCGACTATGGCTACACCTTC
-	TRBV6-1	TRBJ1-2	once	CASRLGDGYTF	TGTGCCAGCCGCCTAGGGGATGGCTACACCTTC
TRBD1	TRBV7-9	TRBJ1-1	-	CASSTRDRRNTEAFF	TGTGCCAGCAGCACGCGGGACAGGAGGAACACTGAAGCTTTCTTT
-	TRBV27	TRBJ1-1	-	CASSLPGTAEAFF	TGTGCCAGCAGTTTGCCCGGGACCGCTGAAGCTTTCTTT
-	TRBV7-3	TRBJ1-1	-	CASSLSPTSWVTEAFF	TGTGCCAGCAGCTTATCCCCGACATCCTGGGTCACTGAAGCTTTCTTT
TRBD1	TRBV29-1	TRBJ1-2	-	CSVGGQGYGYTF	TGCAGCGTTGGGGGACAGGGGTATGGCTACACCTTC
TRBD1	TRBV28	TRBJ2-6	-	CASSKRTGSSGANVLTF	TGTGCCAGCAGTAAACGGACAGGGTCATCTGGGGCCAACGTCCTGACTTTC
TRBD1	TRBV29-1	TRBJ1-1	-	CSVTTGTNTEAFF	TGCAGCGTGACGACAGGGACGAACACTGAAGCTTTCTTT
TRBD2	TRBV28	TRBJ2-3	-	CASSAPAGGTDTQYF	TGTGCCAGCAGCGCTCCAGCGGGAGGCACAGATACGCAGTATTTT
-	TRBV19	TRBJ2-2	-	CASSPGHKPFTGELFF	TGTGCCAGTAGTCCGGGACATAAGCCGTTCACCGGGGAGCTGTTTTTT
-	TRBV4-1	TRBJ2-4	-	CASSQPARGAKNIQYF	TGCGCCAGCAGCCAACCCGCAAGGGGGGCCAAAAACATTCAGTACTTC
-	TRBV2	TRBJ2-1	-	CASSAPYEQFF	TGTGCCAGCAGTGCCCCCTATGAGCAGTTCTTC
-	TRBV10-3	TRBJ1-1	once	CAISEMRNTEAFF	TGTGCCATCAGTGAGATGAGGAACACTGAAGCTTTCTTT
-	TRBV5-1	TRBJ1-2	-	CASSLEAGNYGYTF	TGCGCCAGCAGCCTTGAGGCGGGTAACTATGGCTACACCTTC
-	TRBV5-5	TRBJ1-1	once	CASSLLKSQSSTEAFF	TGTGCCAGCAGCTTGTTAAAGAGCCAATCGAGCACTGAAGCTTTCTTT
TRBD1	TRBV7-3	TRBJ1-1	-	CASSLQGGNTEAFF	TGTGCCAGCAGCCTACAGGGGGGCAACACTGAAGCTTTCTTT
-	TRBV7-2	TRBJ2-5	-	CASSLVETQYF	TGTGCCAGCAGCTTAGTGGAGACCCAGTACTTC
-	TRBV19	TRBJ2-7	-	CASSILGSTYEQYF	TGTGCCAGTAGTATATTGGGGTCCACCTACGAGCAGTACTTC
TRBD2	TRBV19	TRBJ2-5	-	CASREGRRALQETQYF	TGTGCCAGTCGGGAGGGGCGACGTGCGCTGCAAGAGACCCAGTACTTC
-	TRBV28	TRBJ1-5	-	CASSLFPGVNNQPQHF	TGTGCCAGCAGTTTATTCCCAGGGGTGAACAATCAGCCCCAGCATTTT
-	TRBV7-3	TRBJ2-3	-	CASSFDGKDTQYF	TGTGCCAGCAGCTTTGACGGGAAAGATACGCAGTATTTT
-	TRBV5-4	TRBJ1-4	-	CASSPSRAEKLFF	TGTGCCAGCAGCCCTTCCCGGGCCGAAAAACTGTTTTTT
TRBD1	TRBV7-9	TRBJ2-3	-	CASSRGTVLTNTQYF	TGTGCCAGCAGCCGAGGGACAGTGCTCACTAATACGCAGTATTTT
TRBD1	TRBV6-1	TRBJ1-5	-	CASSPGGSNQPQHF	TGTGCCAGCAGTCCAGGGGGGAGCAATCAGCCCCAGCATTTT
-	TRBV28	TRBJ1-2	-	CASSPALRQRGYGYTF	TGTGCCAGCAGTCCTGCTTTACGACAGCGAGGGTATGGCTACACCTTC
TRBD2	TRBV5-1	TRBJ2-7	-	CASSTLAGHVDEQYF	TGCGCCAGCAGCACGCTAGCGGGACACGTCGACGAGCAGTACTTC
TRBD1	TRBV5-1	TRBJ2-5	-	CASSLGGQTRETQYF	TGCGCCAGCAGCTTGGGGGGACAGACGAGGGAGACCCAGTACTTC
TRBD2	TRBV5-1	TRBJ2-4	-	CASSWWTSGSQNIQYF	TGCGCCAGCAGCTGGTGGACTAGCGGGAGTCAAAACATTCAGTACTTC
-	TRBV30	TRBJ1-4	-	CAWSVVWTDEKLFF	TGTGCCTGGAGTGTAGTATGGACGGATGAAAAACTGTTTTTT
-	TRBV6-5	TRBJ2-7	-	CASKVAAPYEQYF	TGTGCCAGCAAGGTAGCGGCACCCTACGAGCAGTACTTC